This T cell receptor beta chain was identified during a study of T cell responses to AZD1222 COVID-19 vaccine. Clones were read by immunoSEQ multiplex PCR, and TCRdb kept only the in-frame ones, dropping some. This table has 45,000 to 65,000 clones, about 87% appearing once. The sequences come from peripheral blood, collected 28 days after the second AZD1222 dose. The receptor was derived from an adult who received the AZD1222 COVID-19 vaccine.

The CDR3 DNA reads TGTGCCACCAGTGGGACAGGAGGGGGCAAACAAGAGACCCAGTACTTC. Translation: CATSGTGGGKQETQYF. The chain recombines TRBV24-1 with TRBJ2-5; TRBD1 is a possible D gene (7 bases). Germline CDR1 and CDR2: KGHDR and SFDVKD. CDR3 length: 16 amino acids. V lost 5 bases and J lost 2, with 17 bases in between.